The following is a T cell receptor (beta chain) sequence with its context. In its sample, this clonotype comes out as medium-sized (0.01 to 0.1%). The specificity of this receptor is unknown. No base qualities exist here, and no much larger clone lies one base off it. The sequencer listed for this sample is Illumina HiSeq 2000. Multiplex PCR amplification was used to build the TCR beta chain libraries. The amplified TCR beta chain products were analyzed by high-throughput sequencing. TCRdb reprocessing: public reads trimmed at Q25 with fastp, clones called with MiXCR, in-frame beta chains kept. Rows with one shared CDR3 protein collapse into an entry with the most common genes and DNA. The sample has 11,000 or so distinct CDR3 sequences on record, around 36% of them singletons. The top ten clonotypes cover roughly 15% of the sample. This sample was included in a study of breast tumors, draining lymph nodes, adjacent tissues (dated by TCRdb to about 2016). The study in broad terms: Breast cancer patients provided tumor, adjacent nontumor tissue and axillary lymph nodes, and the study compared the TCR beta repertoires across these three sources. In human breast cancer, the study set out to evaluate how tumor, surrounding tissue and draining lymph node repertoires relate to one another and whether T cells may move between these sites. Broader findings and caveats from the paper: T-cell repertoire diversity in tumors was found to be lower than in lymph nodes but higher than in nontumor tissue, and preferential V and J gene usage was observed. A scenario in which most tumor T cells derive from the lymph node and then expand within tumor tissue was judged to be consistent with the data. The similarity between tumor and nontumor tissue repertoires was significantly greater in luminal-like breast cancer than in basal-like breast cancer. Rather than being directly demonstrated, the conclusion that tumor T cells originate in lymph nodes was presented as consistent with a hypothesis.

The CDR3 spans 14 residues, from the cysteine through the phenylalanine. CDR3 DNA is the only sequence kept; it has 42 bases, read in frame from the first base. The germline ends are 9 bases apart after V is trimmed by 1 base and J by 2 bases. The germline V gene encodes CDR1 MGHRA and CDR2 YSYEKL. Sequencing input: breast tumor tissue. The sequence came from a female donor with breast cancer. Some clones in this sample may be carry-over from other donors' samples. The sequence is built from TRBV4-1 and TRBJ2-7; no confident D gene assignment can be made. In nucleotides, the sequence is TGCGCCAGCAGCCAAGGTCTTGGGACCTACGAGCAGTACTTC. It translates to CASSQGLGTYEQYF.